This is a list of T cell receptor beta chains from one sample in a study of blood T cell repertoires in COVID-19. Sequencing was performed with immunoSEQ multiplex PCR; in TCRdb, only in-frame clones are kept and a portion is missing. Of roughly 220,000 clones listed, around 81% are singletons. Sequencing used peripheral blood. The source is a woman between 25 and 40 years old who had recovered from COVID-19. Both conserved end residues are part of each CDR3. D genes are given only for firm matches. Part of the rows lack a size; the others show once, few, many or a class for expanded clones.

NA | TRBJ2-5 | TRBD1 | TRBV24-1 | TGTGCCACCAGTGATCCCCGACAGGGTCAAAAGACCCAGTACTTC | CATSDPRQGQKTQYF
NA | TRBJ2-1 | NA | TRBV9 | TGTGCCAGCAGCGCCCTAGGAGTCAATGAGCAGTTCTTC | CASSALGVNEQFF
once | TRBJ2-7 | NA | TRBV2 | TGTGCCAGCAGTCTTGGGCCTCGCTACGAGCAGTACTTC | CASSLGPRYEQYF
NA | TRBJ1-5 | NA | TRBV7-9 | TGTGCCAGCAGTGGGACTGGGAATCAGCCCCAGCATTTT | CASSGTGNQPQHF
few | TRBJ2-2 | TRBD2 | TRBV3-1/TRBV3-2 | TGTGCCAGCAGCCAAGCTAGCGGTGCAAACACCGGGGAGCTGTTTTTT | CASSQASGANTGELFF
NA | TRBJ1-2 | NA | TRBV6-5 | TGTGCCAGCAGTTACTCCAGGGTCGCTAACTATGGCTACACCTTC | CASSYSRVANYGYTF
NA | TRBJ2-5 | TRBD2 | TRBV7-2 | TGTGCCAGCAGCTTCCGACTAGCGGCCCAAGAGACCCAGTACTTC | CASSFRLAAQETQYF
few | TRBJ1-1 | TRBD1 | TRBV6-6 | TGTGCCAGCAGCCCCCCAGGGGGAAACACTGAAGCTTTCTTT | CASSPPGGNTEAFF
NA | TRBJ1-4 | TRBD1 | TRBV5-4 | TGTGCCAGCAGCATGCCGGGACAGGGGAATGAAAAACTGTTTTTT | CASSMPGQGNEKLFF
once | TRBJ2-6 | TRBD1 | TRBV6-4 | TGTGCCAGCAGTCGGGCAGGGGGCTCTGGGGCCAACGTCCTGACTTTC | CASSRAGGSGANVLTF
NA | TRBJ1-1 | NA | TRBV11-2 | TGTGCCAGCAGCTCACTGCTAATGAACACTGAAGCTTTCTTT | CASSSLLMNTEAFF
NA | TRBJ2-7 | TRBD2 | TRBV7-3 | TGTGCCAGCAGCTTAACGGCGGGAGGGCCGTTCGAGCAGTACTTC | CASSLTAGGPFEQYF
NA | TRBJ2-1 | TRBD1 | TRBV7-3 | TGTGCCAGCAGCCTCCGACAGGGAGACAATGAGCAGTTCTTC | CASSLRQGDNEQFF
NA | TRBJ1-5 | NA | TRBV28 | TGTGCCAGCAGTTTATGGGCAGGGTCGGCTCAGCCCCAGCATTTT | CASSLWAGSAQPQHF
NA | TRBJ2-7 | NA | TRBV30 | TGTGCCTGGACCCCTAGCGATAGTATCTCCTACGAGCAGTACTTC | CAWTPSDSISYEQYF
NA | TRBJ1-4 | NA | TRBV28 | TGTGCCAGCTCGCGGGCTCAGGTCTGGAGTGAAAAACTGTTTTTT | CASSRAQVWSEKLFF
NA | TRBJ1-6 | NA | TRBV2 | TGTGCCAGCAGTGGACAGACCTATAATTCACCCCTCCACTTT | CASSGQTYNSPLHF
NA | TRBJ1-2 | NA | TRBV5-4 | TGTGCCAGCAGCTTGTACGATCCACCAGACAGCTACACCTTC | CASSLYDPPDSYTF
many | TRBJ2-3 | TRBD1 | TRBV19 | TGTGCCAGTACCCGGACAGGGGGAATGACAGATACGCAGTATTTT | CASTRTGGMTDTQYF
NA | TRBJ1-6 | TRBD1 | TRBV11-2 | TGTGCCAGCAGCTTAGGTACAGGGGGCGCCGGTAATTCACCCCTCCACTTT | CASSLGTGGAGNSPLHF
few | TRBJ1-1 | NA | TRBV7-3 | TGTGCCAGCAGCTCCCACCAGGGGTCTGAAGCTTTCTTT | CASSSHQGSEAFF
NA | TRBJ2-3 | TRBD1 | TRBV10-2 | TGCGCCAGCAGAAGACAGGGGGGCACAGATACGCAGTATTTT | CASRRQGGTDTQYF
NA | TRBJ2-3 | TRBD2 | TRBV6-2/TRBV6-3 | TGTGCCAGCAGTCCACTAGCGGGAGGTTTAGATACGCAGTATTTT | CASSPLAGGLDTQYF
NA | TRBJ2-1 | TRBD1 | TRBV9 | TGTGCCAGCAGCGTAAGTTCAGGTGGGACAGGGGGAAGCTCCTACAATGAGCAGTTCTTC | CASSVSSGGTGGSSYNEQFF
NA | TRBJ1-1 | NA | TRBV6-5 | TGTGCCAGCAGGCTACAGCCGAACACTGAAGCTTTCTTT | CASRLQPNTEAFF
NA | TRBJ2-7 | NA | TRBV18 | TGTGCCAGCTCACCACTCTTCGGGAAGGTGTACTTC | CASSPLFGKVYF
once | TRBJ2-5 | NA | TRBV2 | TGTGCCAGCAAAAGGACAACCATCCAAGAGACCCAGTACTTC | CASKRTTIQETQYF
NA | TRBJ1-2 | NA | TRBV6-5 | TGTGCCAGCAGTTACCGCGGCCCCAGTGGGGGCTACACCTTC | CASSYRGPSGGYTF
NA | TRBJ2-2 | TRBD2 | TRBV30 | TGTGCCTGGAGGATAGCGGGAGGAATCGGGGAGCTGTTTTTT | CAWRIAGGIGELFF
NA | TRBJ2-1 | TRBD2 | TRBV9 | TGTGCCAGCAGACAACTACCTAGCGGGAGGGCCGAGCACAATGAGCAGTTCTTC | CASRQLPSGRAEHNEQFF
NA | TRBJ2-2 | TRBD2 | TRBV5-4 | TGTGCCAGCAGCTCCCCCGGGACTAGCGGGAGTGGGGTAGGGGAGCTGTTTTTT | CASSSPGTSGSGVGELFF
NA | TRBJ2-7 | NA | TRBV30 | TGTGCCTGGAGCCCGGACAGCTACGAGCAGTACTTC | CAWSPDSYEQYF
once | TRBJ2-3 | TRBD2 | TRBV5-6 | TGTGCCAGCGCCGAGGCTAGCGGAACCACAGATACGCAGTATTTT | CASAEASGTTDTQYF